The source of this T cell receptor (beta chain) is a study of blood T cell repertoires in COVID-19 (TCRdb year 2020). Study-wide context: Collaborator samples came from the United States, Italy and Spain and covered acute and convalescent phases of COVID-19. A de-identified subject ID, COVID-19 status, age in years and sex were almost always included in the sample metadata. Where available, HLA class I and class II types were taken from metadata supplied by the sample provider and were not determined by assay-based typing. The material from the prospective study consisted of cDNA or gDNA derived from T cells, B-cell-depleted T cells, or PBMCs. Samples were obtained from the ongoing ImmuneRACE study (first 160 participants) and from over 1,000 subjects provided by 6 global collaborators. The dataset comprised deeply sampled blood TCRbeta repertoires from subjects exposed to, actively infected with, or recovered from COVID-19. The repertoires were released in a freely available public database meant as a resource for research on the immune response to SARS-CoV-2.

The CDR3 spans 17 residues, from the cysteine through the phenylalanine. Only CDR3 DNA is held: 51 bases, read in frame from base 1. The germline V gene encodes CDR1 MGHRA and CDR2 YSYEKL. Germline trimming amounts to 1 base on V and 3 bases on J, with 7 as the count of junction bases outside the gene matches. The immunoSEQ Assay, a bias-controlled multiplex PCR, was used to amplify TCRbeta CDR3 regions from genomic DNA. Processing in the source paper ran as follows. Nucleated cell counts per sample were estimated from amplification of reference gene primers within the assay. Sequence reads were collapsed and filtered to measure the absolute abundance of every unique TCRbeta CDR3 rearrangement. Productive Simpson clonality was computed per sample as the square root of Simpson's diversity index over productive rearrangements. TCRdb obtained this table from immuneACCESS and retained in-frame rearrangements with V and J assigned. These tables miss some clones; where compared with another copy, unresolved V genes account for less than half of the shortfall, and the remainder is unexplained. Clone size and V and J calls were adopted from that table, with D and trimming inferred from the DNA. This sample is represented by about 400,000 clones; nearly 90% of them were singletons. About 2.1% of the sample lies in the top ten.

Enrolling through a virtual design, the prospective study's participants ranged in age from about 18 to 89 years and lived across about two dozen United States geographic areas. To assign participants to cohorts, the prospective study relied on clinical history that participants themselves reported in a screening survey and a study questionnaire. In the prospective study, mobile phlebotomists collected whole blood, serum and a nasopharyngeal or oropharyngeal swab from each participant. Participants in the prospective study had the option to provide additional blood draws and questionnaires over a roughly two-month period. Prospective study blood samples were shipped either frozen or at room temperature before DNA extraction. Findings and caveats that apply to the study as a whole: How much clinical and demographic metadata was included differed by source and by participant, and the metadata was provided uncurated.

About this clone: This clone's antigen is unknown. Qualities for individual bases were not recorded, and no much larger clone is one base off.

The rearrangement joined TRBV4-1 to TRBJ2-2; 8 bases in the junction line up with TRBD2. The sample consisted of PBMCs or T cells enriched from blood (not recorded which). This clonotype was obtained from a woman aged 18-30 years with acute COVID-19. The CDR3 region reads CASSQGIRGGDTGELFF. The nucleotide sequence reads as follows: TGCGCCAGCAGCCAAGGTATCCGGGGGGGAGACACCGGGGAGCTGTTTTTT.